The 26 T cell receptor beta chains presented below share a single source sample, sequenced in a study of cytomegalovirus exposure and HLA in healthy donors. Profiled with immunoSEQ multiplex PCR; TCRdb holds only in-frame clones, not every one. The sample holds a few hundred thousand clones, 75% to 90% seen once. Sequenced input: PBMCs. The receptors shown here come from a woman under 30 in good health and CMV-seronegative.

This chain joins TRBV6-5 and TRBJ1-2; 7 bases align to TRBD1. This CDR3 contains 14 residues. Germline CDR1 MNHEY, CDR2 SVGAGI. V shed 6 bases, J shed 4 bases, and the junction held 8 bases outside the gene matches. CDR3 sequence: CASSRQGRAYGYTF. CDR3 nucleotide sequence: TGTGCCAGCAGCCGACAGGGACGTGCCTATGGCTACACCTTC.

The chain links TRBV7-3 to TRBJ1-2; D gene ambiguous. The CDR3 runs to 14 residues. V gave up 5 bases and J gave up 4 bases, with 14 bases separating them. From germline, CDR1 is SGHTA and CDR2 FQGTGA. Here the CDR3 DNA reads TGTGCCAGCAGCGTCGGACCGGAGGTCTATGGCTACACCTTC. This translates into CASSVGPEVYGYTF.

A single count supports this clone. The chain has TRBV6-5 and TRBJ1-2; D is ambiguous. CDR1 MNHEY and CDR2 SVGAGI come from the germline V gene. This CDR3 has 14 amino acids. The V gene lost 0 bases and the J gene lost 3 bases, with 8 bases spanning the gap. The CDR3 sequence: CASSYSWADYGYTF. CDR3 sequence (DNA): TGTGCCAGCAGTTACTCCTGGGCTGACTATGGCTACACCTTC.

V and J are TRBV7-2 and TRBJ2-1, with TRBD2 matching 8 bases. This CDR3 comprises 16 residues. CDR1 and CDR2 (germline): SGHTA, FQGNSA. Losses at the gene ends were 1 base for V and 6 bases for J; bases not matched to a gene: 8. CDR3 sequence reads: CASSLVPAGVINEQFF. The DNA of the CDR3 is TGTGCCAGCAGCTTAGTTCCAGCGGGAGTGATCAATGAGCAGTTCTTC.

The chain's CDR3 is CASSYSPGQGYEAFF. The CDR3 nucleotides read TGTGCCAGCAGTTACTCACCGGGACAGGGTTATGAAGCTTTCTTT. The chain carries TRBV6-5 and TRBJ1-1; 9 nucleotides align to TRBD1. V lost 0 bases, J lost 7 bases, and 6 bases stayed unmatched. The CDR3 runs 15 residues. Germline values: CDR1 MNHEY, CDR2 SVGAGI.

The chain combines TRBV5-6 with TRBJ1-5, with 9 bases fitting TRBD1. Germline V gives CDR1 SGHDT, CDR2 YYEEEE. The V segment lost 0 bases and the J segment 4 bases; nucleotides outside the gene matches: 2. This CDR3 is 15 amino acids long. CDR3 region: CASSLGDRENQPQHF. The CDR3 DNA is TGTGCCAGCAGCTTGGGGGACAGGGAAAATCAGCCCCAGCATTTT.

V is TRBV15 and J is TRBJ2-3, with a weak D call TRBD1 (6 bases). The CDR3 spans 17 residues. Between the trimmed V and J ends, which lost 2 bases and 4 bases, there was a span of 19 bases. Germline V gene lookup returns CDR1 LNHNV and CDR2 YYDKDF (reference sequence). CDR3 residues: CATSRPPTGLGADTQYF. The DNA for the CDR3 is TGTGCCACCAGCAGACCTCCTACAGGGCTAGGGGCAGATACGCAGTATTTT.

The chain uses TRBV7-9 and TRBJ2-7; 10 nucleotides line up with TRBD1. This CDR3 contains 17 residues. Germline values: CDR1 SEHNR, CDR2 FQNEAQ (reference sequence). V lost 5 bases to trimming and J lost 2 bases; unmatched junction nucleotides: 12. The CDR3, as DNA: TGTGCCAGCAGCGGGACTGATGGACAGGGGGATCCCTACGAGCAGTACTTC. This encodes CASSGTDGQGDPYEQYF.

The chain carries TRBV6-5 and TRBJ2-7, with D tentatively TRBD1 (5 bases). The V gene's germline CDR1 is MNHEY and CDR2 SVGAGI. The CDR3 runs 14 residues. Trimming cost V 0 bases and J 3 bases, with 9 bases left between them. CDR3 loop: CASSYSKGDYEQYF. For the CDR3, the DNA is TGTGCCAGCAGTTACTCGAAAGGGGACTACGAGCAGTACTTC.

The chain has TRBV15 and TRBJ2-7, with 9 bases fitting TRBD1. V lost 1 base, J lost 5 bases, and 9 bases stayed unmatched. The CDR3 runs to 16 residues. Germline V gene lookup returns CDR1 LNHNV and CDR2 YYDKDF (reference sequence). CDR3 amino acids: CATSRVRGQGYNEQYF. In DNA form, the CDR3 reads TGTGCCACCAGCAGAGTGAGGGGACAGGGTTACAACGAGCAGTACTTC. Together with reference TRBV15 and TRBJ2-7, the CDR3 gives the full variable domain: DAMVIQNPRYQVTQFGKPVTLSCSQTLNHNVMYWYQQKSSQAPKLLFHYYDKDFNNEADTPDNFQSRRPNTSFCFLDIRSPGLGDTAMYLCATSRVRGQGYNEQYFGPGTRLTVT.

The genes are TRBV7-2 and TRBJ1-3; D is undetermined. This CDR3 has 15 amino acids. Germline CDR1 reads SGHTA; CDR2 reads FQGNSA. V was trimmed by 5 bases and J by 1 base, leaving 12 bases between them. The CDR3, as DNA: TGTGCCAGCAGCGCAACCGCACGGTCTGGAAACACCATATATTTT. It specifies CASSATARSGNTIYF.

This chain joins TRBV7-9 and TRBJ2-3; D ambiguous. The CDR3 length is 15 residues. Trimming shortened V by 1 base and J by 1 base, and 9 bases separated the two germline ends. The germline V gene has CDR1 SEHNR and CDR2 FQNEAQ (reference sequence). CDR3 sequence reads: CASSLGSEGTDTQYF. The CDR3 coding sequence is TGTGCCAGCAGCTTAGGGTCAGAAGGCACAGATACGCAGTATTTT. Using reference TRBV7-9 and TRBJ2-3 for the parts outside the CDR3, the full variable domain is DTGVSQNPRHKITKRGQNVTFRCDPISEHNRLYWYRQTLGQGPEFLTYFQNEAQLEKSRLLSDRFSAERPKGSFSTLEIQRTEQGDSAMYLCASSLGSEGTDTQYFGPGTRLTVL.

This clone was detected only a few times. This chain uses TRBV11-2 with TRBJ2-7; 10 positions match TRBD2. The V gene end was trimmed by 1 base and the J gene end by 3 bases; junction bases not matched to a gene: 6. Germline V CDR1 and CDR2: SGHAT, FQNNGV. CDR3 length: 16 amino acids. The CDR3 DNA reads TGTGCCAGCAGCTTAGCCGCAGCGGGAGGGCACTACGAGCAGTACTTC. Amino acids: CASSLAAAGGHYEQYF.

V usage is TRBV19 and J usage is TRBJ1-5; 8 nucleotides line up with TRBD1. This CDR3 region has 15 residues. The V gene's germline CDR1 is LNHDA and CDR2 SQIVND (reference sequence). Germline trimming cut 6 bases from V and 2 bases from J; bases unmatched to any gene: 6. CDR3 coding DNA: TGTGCCAGTAGCGACAGGGGAGGCGGCAATCAGCCCCAGCATTTT. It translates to CASSDRGGGNQPQHF.

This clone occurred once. CDR3 in DNA: TGTGCCAGCAGCCTGGACAGCAGCTCCTACAATGAGCAGTTCTTC. Translating gives CASSLDSSSYNEQFF. This chain connects TRBV27 to TRBJ2-1, with D possibly matching TRBD1 (6 bases). Germline CDR1 and CDR2: MNHEY and SMNVEV (reference sequence). The CDR3 totals 15 residues. V lost 6 bases to trimming and J lost 0 bases, with 12 bases between them.

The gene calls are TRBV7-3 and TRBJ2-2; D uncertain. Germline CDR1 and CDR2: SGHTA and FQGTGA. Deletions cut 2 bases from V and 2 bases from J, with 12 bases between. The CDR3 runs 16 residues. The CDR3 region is CASSLLSTPNTGELFF. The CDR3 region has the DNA TGTGCCAGCAGCTTACTTTCGACTCCTAACACCGGGGAGCTGTTTTTT. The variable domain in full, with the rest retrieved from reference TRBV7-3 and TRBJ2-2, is GAGVSQTPSNKVTEKGKYVELRCDPISGHTALYWYRQSLGQGPEFLIYFQGTGAADDSGLPNDRFFAVRPEGSVSTLKIQRTERGDSAVYLCASSLLSTPNTGELFFGEGSRLTVL.

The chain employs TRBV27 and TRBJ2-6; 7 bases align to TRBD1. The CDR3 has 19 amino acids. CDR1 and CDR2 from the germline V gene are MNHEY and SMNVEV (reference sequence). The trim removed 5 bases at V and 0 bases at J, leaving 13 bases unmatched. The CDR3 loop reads CASSPMTGLLSSGANVLTF. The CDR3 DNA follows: TGTGCCAGCAGTCCAATGACAGGGCTGCTGAGCTCTGGGGCCAACGTCCTGACTTTC.

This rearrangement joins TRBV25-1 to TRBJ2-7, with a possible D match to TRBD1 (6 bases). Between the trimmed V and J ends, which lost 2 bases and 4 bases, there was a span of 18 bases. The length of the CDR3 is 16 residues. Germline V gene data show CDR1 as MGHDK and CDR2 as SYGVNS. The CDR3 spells CASSEEPGTNKYEQYF. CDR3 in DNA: TGTGCCAGCAGTGAAGAGCCCGGGACAAATAAGTACGAGCAGTACTTC.

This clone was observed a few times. CDR3 coding DNA: TGTGCCAGCTCATCCGGGACCTACGAGCAGTACTTC. This encodes CASSSGTYEQYF. This chain links TRBV18 with TRBJ2-7; possible D gene TRBD2, 5 bases. V lost 5 bases to trimming and J lost 2 bases, with 7 bases between them. This CDR3 is 12 amino acids long. Germline CDR1 reads KGHSH; CDR2 reads LQKENI. Full variable domain (rest looked up from reference TRBV18 and TRBJ2-7): NAGVMQNPRHLVRRRGQEARLRCSPMKGHSHVYWYRQLPEEGLKFMVYLQKENIIDESGMPKERFSAEFPKEGPSILRIQQVVRGDSAAYFCASSSGTYEQYFGPGTRLTVT.

The CDR3 DNA is TGCAGCGTTGAAGGCCAAGGAGGGTTCACCGGGGAGCTGTTTTTT. Translated: CSVEGQGGFTGELFF. V gene TRBV29-1 combines with J gene TRBJ2-2; possibly TRBD2 for D (6 bases). Trimming stripped 1 base from V and 4 bases from J, with 13 bases between. CDR1 and CDR2 (germline): SQVTM, ANQGSEA. This CDR3 is 15 amino acids long.

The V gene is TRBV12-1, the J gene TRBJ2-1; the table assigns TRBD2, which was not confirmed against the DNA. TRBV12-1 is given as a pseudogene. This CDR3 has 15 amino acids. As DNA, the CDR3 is TGTGCCAGCAGCTATTGCGGGGGGGGGTACAATGAGCAGTTCTTC. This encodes CASSYCGGGYNEQFF.

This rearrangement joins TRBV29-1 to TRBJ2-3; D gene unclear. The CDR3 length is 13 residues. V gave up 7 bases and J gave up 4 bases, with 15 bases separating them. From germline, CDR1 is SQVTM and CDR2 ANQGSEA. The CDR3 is CSAIFNSADTQYF. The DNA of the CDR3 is TGCAGCGCCATTTTTAACTCGGCAGATACGCAGTATTTT.

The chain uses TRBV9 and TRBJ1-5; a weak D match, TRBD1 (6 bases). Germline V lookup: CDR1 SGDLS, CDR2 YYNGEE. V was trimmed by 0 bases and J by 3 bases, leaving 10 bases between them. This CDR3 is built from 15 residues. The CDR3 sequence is CASSVGTDFNQPQHF. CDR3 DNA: TGTGCCAGCAGCGTAGGGACAGATTTCAATCAGCCCCAGCATTTT.

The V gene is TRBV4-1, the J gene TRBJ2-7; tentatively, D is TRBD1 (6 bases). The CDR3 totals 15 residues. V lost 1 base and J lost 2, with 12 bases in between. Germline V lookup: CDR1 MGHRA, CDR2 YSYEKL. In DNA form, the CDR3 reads TGCGCCAGCAGCCAAGGCCCAGGGGTGCCCTACGAGCAGTACTTC. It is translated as CASSQGPGVPYEQYF.

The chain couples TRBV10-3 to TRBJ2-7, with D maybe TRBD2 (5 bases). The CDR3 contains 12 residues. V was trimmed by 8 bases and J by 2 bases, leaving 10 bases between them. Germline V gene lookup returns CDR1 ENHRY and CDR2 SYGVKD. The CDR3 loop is CAIRDFTYEQYF. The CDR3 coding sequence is TGTGCCATCCGGGATTTTACCTACGAGCAGTACTTC.

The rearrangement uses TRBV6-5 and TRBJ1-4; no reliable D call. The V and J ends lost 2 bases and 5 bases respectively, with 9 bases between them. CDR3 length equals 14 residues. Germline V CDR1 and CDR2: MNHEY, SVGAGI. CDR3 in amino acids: CASSYGPQNEKLFF. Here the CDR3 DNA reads TGTGCCAGCAGTTACGGCCCGCAGAATGAAAAACTGTTTTTT.